The 7 T cell receptor beta chains below were found in one sample sequenced in a study of CD8+CD57+ T cells in acquired aplastic anemia (dated by TCRdb to 2017 to 2018). TCRdb names Illumina HiSeq 2000 as the instrument used. Genomic DNA served as template for TCR beta VDJ combination and CDR3 sequence profiling. TCRdb took the public reads, trimmed them with fastp at Q25, ran MiXCR for clone calling and kept in-frame beta chains. For every CDR3 protein sequence, its rows merge into one entry that carries the most common genes and DNA. Recorded for this sample are roughly 420,000 distinct CDR3 sequences; under 80% of them occurred a single time. Less than 4% of the sample is held by the ten biggest clonotypes. Sequenced sample: sorted CD4+, CD8+, or CD8+CD57+ T cells (not recorded which) from PBMCs. These TCRs come from a human donor in good health, serving as a control.

This chain uses TRBV20-1 with TRBJ1-1; maybe TRBD1 (5 bases). CDR1 and CDR2 (germline): DFQATT, SNEGSKA (reference sequence). The V end lost 5 bases, the J end lost 0 bases, and 19 bases lay between the germline ends. There are 16 residues in the CDR3. This chain's CDR3 is CSAGHGYSFVNTEAFF. In DNA, the CDR3 is TGCAGTGCTGGACATGGCTACTCCTTCGTGAACACTGAAGCTTTCTTT.

A word on this clonotype: A read error may be the cause here, since a much bigger clone is one base away. The CDR3 DNA sequence: TGTGCCAGCAGTTCTGGGAGGGAAAAACTGCTTTTT. Translating gives CASSSGREKLLF. The genes are TRBV6-5 and TRBJ1-4; D unresolved. Germline values: CDR1 MNHEY, CDR2 SVGAGI. The CDR3 has 12 amino acids.

The chain recombines TRBV9 with TRBJ1-5; TRBD1 aligns across 8 bases. This CDR3 comprises 14 residues. J gave up 11 bases and V 4 bases, and 11 bases lay outside the gene matches. The germline gives CDR1 SGDLS, CDR2 YYNGEE. The CDR3 DNA is TGTGCCAGCAGCTTTGCGGACAGGGATGGGGCCCAGCATTTT. Translating it yields CASSFADRDGAQHF. Full variable domain (outside the CDR3, taken from reference TRBV9 and TRBJ1-5): DSGVTQTPKHLITATGQRVTLRCSPRSGDLSVYWYQQSLDQGLQFLIQYYNGEERAKGNILERFSAQQFPDLHSELNLSSLELGDSALYFCASSFADRDGAQHFGDGTRLSIL.

On this clonotype itself: The limits of the CDR3 on the DNA are not certain, so only TCRdb's listed CDR3 is given. The chain combines TRBV7-9 with TRBJ1-1; the table assigns TRBD1, which was not confirmed against the DNA. The CDR3 length equals 14 residues, ends included. The germline CDR1 and CDR2 sequences are SEHNR and FQNEAQ (reference sequence). Here the CDR3 reads CASLERSSSGQGHF.

The rearrangement uses TRBV2 and TRBJ2-1; D is tentatively TRBD1 or TRBD2 (5 bases each). Germline CDR1 and CDR2: SNHLY and FYNNEI. V shed 7 bases and J shed 2 bases, with 12 bases lying between them. The CDR3 spans 14 residues. In DNA form, the CDR3 reads TGTGCCAGCATCCCACCGGGACCCTACAATGAGCAGTTCTTC. Translation gives CASIPPGPYNEQFF.

Remarks on this clonotype: No conserved phenylalanine or tryptophan ends this CDR3, so it is likely a read error. The limits of the CDR3 on the DNA are not certain, so only TCRdb's listed CDR3 is given. This chain joins TRBV19 and TRBJ1-3; TRBD1, as called in the table, went unchecked against the DNA. The length of the CDR3 is 15 amino acids, counting both ends. CDR1 and CDR2 (germline): LNHDA, SQIVND (reference sequence). CDR3 amino acids: CASSIGRDTGYTFGL.

Concerning this clonotype: Lacking the conserved final phenylalanine or tryptophan, this CDR3 likely reflects a read error. The DNA is left out, because the CDR3 cannot be placed on it with certainty; the CDR3 is given as TCRdb lists it. This chain connects TRBV7-2 to TRBJ2-7. Germline V gene lookup returns CDR1 SGHTA and CDR2 FQGNSA. The CDR3 has 13 residues if both end residues are counted. This chain's CDR3 is CASSGGCTYEHQA.